The rows below give T cell receptor beta chains drawn from one sample of a study of technical replicates of blood from a handful of donors. The table came from immunoSEQ multiplex PCR; TCRdb's copy has only in-frame clones and leaves some out. The table has approximately 92,000 clones, approximately 95% seen once; the top ten hold about 0.37%. The sample taken for sequencing was T cells isolated from PBMCs. The receptors come from a human donor in good health. The CDR3 runs from the conserved cysteine through the conserved F or W.

V	J	CDR3
TRBV28	TRBJ2-6	CASFKGWSGANVLTF
TRBV7-9	TRBJ2-7	CASSLQGANRNEQYF
TRBV9	TRBJ2-3	CASRPDGGKGDTQYF
TRBV19	TRBJ1-1	CASSIPGGNTEAFF
TRBV13	TRBJ2-3	CASSDGGGYGTDTQYF
TRBV19	TRBJ2-1	CASLRQGDEQFF
TRBV6-1	TRBJ2-3	CASSERGLGTDTQYF
TRBV6-6	TRBJ2-7	CASSYSSTYEQYF
TRBV15	TRBJ1-4	CTTSSGTGKKLFF
TRBV6-1	TRBJ1-2	CASSIIQGAGYTF
TRBV27	TRBJ2-7	CASSLVGTDTYEQYF
TRBV4-3	TRBJ2-7	CASSQGAGTTIYEQYF
TRBV20-1	TRBJ1-1	CSAAGGGEAFF
TRBV27	TRBJ2-7	CASRLLSGSYEQYF
TRBV27	TRBJ2-3	CASAVYWREIPDTQYF
TRBV10-3	TRBJ2-3	CAISWTGDDTQYF
TRBV2	TRBJ1-5	CASSLDRSGNQPQHF
TRBV6-5	TRBJ2-3	CASSSTGLLGDTQYF
TRBV18	TRBJ2-7	CASSSPLPGLSGSSYEQYF
TRBV7-6	TRBJ2-1	CASSWGGGYNEQFF
TRBV6-5	TRBJ1-1	CASSYGTGRNTEAFF
TRBV5-8	TRBJ2-3	CASSWPSGMSTDTQYF
TRBV11-3	TRBJ2-7	CASSLGLAGAEQYF
TRBV2	TRBJ1-1	CASSESRDRAPEAFF
TRBV5-1	TRBJ2-5	CASKTDQETQYF
TRBV7-9	TRBJ2-1	CASRLGLGQGRSNEQFF
TRBV19	TRBJ2-7	CASSKERGPTYEQYF
TRBV10-3	TRBJ2-1	CAIKRDRLNEQFF
TRBV6-1	TRBJ2-1	CASGPGTHQNDEQFF
TRBV28	TRBJ1-5	CASSKTPNQPQHF
TRBV6-5	TRBJ2-7	CASRGDRSVYEQYF
TRBV2	TRBJ2-1	CASIFAYNEQFF
TRBV10-3	TRBJ2-7	CAISEGRETHEQYF
TRBV19	TRBJ2-1	CASSIESSYNEQFF
TRBV5-1	TRBJ2-5	CASSLVGQKQETQYF
TRBV4-3	TRBJ2-5	CASSQEYLRPETQYF
TRBV14	TRBJ2-1	CASSQVAGAAGNEQFF
TRBV4-2	TRBJ2-3	CASSQSSGETDTQYF
TRBV2	TRBJ2-5	CASSEAGFQETQYF
TRBV6-1	TRBJ2-1	CASRDSSYNEQFF
TRBV27	TRBJ2-7	CASSTLGGQLVYEQYF
TRBV25-1	TRBJ1-1	CASSVQGLNTEAFF
TRBV9	TRBJ2-2	CASSPYTGELFF
TRBV5-8	TRBJ1-1	CASSFWSRGTEAFF
TRBV7-9	TRBJ1-5	CASSLGAIVSNQPQHF